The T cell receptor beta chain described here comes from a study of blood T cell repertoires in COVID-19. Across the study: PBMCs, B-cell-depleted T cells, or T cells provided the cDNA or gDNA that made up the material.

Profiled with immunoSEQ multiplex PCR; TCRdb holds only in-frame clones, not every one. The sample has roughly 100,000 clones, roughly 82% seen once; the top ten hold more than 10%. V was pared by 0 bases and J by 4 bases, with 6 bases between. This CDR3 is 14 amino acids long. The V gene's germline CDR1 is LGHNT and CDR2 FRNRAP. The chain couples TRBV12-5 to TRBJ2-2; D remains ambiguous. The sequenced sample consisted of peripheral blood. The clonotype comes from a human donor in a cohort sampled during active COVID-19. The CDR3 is CASGLVSRTGELFF. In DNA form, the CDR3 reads TGTGCTAGTGGTTTGGTCTCTCGCACCGGGGAGCTGTTTTTT.